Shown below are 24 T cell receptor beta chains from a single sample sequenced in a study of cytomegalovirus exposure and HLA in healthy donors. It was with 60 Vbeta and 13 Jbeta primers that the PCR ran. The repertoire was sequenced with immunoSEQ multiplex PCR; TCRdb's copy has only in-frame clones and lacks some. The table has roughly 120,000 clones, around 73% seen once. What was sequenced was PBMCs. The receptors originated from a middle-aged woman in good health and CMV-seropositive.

In DNA form, the CDR3 reads TGTGCCAGCAGCGTAGTATCAGGGATGAACACTGAAGCTTTCTTT. The encoded protein is CASSVVSGMNTEAFF. The chain uses TRBV9 and TRBJ1-1; D might be TRBD1 (5 bases). Germline assignment: CDR1 SGDLS and CDR2 YYNGEE. The CDR3 is made up of 15 amino acids. The V and J ends lost 0 bases and 0 bases respectively, with 9 bases between them.

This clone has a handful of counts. The CDR3 DNA follows: TGTGCCAGCAGCCGAGCTGTGACAGGGATGAACACTGAAGCTTTCTTT. This translates into CASSRAVTGMNTEAFF. V usage is TRBV7-2 and J usage is TRBJ1-1; 7 bases map to TRBD1. Germline V lookup: CDR1 SGHTA, CDR2 FQGNSA. Trimming removed 5 bases from V and 0 bases from J; junction bases left unmatched: 9. This CDR3 is 16 amino acids long.

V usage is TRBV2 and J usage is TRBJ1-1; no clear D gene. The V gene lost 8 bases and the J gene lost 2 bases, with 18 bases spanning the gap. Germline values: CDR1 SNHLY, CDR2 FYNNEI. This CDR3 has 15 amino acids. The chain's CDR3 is CASCGRFVPNTEAFF. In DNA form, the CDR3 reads TGTGCCAGCTGCGGGAGGTTCGTTCCAAACACTGAAGCTTTCTTT.

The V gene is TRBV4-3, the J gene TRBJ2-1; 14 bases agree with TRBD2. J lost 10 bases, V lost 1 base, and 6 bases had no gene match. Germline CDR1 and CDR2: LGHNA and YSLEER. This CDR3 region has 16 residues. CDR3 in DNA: TGCGCCAGCAGCCAAGCGGTAGGACTAGCGGGGGGCGAGCAGTTCTTC. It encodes CASSQAVGLAGGEQFF.

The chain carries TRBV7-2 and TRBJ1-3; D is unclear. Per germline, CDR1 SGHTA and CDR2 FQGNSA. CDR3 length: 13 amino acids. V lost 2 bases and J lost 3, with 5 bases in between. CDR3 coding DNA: TGTGCCAGCAGCTTATCAGGTGGAAACACCATATATTTT. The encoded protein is CASSLSGGNTIYF.

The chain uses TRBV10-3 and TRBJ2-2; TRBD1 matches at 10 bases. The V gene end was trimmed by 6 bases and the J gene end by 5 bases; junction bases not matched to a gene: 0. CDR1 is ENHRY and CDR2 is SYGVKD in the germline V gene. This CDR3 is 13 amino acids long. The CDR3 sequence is CAIRGQGTGELFF. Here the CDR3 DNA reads TGTGCCATCAGGGGACAGGGGACCGGGGAGCTGTTTTTT.

CDR3 sequence (DNA): TGCGCCAGCAGTCAACAGGGGGCGACGGACACTGAAGCTTTCTTT. Translating it yields CASSQQGATDTEAFF. V is TRBV5-1 and J is TRBJ1-1; 9 nucleotides match TRBD1. The germline CDR1 and CDR2 sequences are SGHRS and YFSETQ. V gave up 5 bases and J gave up 3 bases; unmatched junction bases: 8. The CDR3 length is 15 residues. Based on the CDR3 plus reference TRBV5-1 and TRBJ1-1, the full variable domain is KAGVTQTPRYLIKTRGQQVTLSCSPISGHRSVSWYQQTPGQGLQFLFEYFSETQRNKGNFPGRFSGRQFSNSRSEMNVSTLELGDSALYLCASSQQGATDTEAFFGQGTRLTVV.

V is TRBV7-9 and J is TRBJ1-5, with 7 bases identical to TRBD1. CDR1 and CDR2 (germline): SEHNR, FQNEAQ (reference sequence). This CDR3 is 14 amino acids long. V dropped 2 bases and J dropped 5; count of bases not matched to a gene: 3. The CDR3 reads CASSLNQGDQPQHF. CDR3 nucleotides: TGTGCCAGCAGCTTAAATCAGGGGGATCAGCCCCAGCATTTT.

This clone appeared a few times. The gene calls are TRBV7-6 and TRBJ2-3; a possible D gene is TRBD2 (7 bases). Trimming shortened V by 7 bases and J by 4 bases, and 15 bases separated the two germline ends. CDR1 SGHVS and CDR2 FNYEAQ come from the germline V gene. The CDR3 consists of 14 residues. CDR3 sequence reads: CASTPGGRADTQYF. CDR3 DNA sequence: TGTGCCAGCACCCCGGGGGGCCGAGCAGATACGCAGTATTTT.

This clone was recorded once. The CDR3 DNA sequence: TGTGCCAGCAGCCCACGACAGGGGATGAACACTGAAGCTTTCTTT. Protein: CASSPRQGMNTEAFF. The rearrangement links TRBV5-4 to TRBJ1-1; TRBD1 matches 8 bases. The CDR3 runs 15 residues. In germline, CDR1 is SGHNT, CDR2 YYREEE (reference sequence). The junction had 5 bases not matched to a gene; V was cut back by 4 bases and J by 0 bases.

CDR3 protein: CASSFGTALEAFF. CDR3 sequence (DNA): TGTGCCAGCAGCTTTGGGACAGCACTTGAAGCTTTCTTT. V gene TRBV7-2 combines with J gene TRBJ1-1; 7 nucleotides match TRBD1. The CDR3 has 13 residues. The V and J ends lost 3 bases and 7 bases, in that order; junction bases with no gene match: 5. Germline V gives CDR1 SGHTA, CDR2 FQGNSA.

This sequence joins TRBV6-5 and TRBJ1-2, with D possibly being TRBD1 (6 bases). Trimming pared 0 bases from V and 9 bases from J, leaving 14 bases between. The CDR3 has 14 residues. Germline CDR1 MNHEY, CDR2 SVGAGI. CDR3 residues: CASSYSGQDSRYTF. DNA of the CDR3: TGTGCCAGCAGTTACTCGGGACAAGACTCGCGCTACACCTTC.

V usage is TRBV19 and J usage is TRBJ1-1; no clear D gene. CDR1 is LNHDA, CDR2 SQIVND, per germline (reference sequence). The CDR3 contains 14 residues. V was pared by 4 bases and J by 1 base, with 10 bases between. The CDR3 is CASSTANSNTEAFF. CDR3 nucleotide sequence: TGTGCCAGTAGTACCGCCAACTCGAACACTGAAGCTTTCTTT.

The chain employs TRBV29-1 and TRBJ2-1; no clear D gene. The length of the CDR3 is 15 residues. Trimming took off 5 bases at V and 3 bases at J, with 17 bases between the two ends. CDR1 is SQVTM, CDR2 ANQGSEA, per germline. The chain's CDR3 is CSVTAREWSYNEQFF. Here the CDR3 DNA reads TGCAGCGTTACTGCTCGCGAGTGGAGCTACAATGAGCAGTTCTTC.

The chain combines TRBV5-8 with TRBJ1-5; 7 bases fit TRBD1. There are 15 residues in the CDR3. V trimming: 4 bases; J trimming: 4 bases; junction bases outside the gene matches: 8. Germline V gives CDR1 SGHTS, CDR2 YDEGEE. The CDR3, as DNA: TGTGCCAGCAGCCACGGAACAGGGGTAAATCAGCCCCAGCATTTT. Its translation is CASSHGTGVNQPQHF. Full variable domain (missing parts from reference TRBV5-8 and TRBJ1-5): EAGVTQSPTHLIKTRGQQATLRCSPISGHTSVYWYQQALGLGLQFLLWYDEGEERNRGNFPPRFSGRQFPNYSSELNVNALELEDSALYLCASSHGTGVNQPQHFGDGTRLSIL.

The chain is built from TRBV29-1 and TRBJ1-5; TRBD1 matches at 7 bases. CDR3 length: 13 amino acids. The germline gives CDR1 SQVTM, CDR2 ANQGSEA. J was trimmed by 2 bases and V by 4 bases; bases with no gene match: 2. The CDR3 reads CSVAGTGNQPQHF. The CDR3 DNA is TGCAGCGTTGCCGGGACAGGCAATCAGCCCCAGCATTTT.

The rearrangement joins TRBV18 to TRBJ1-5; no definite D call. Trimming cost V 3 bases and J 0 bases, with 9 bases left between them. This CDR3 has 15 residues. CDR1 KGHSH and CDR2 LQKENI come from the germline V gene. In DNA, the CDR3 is TGTGCCAGCTCACCTGAGGGAAATAGCAATCAGCCCCAGCATTTT. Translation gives CASSPEGNSNQPQHF.

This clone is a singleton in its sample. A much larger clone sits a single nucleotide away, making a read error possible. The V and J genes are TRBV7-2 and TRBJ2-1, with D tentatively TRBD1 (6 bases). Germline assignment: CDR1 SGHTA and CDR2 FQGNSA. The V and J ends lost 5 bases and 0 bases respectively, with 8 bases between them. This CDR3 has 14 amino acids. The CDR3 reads CASSQGSSYNEQFF. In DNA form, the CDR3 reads TGTGCCAGCAGCCAGGGGAGCTCCTACAATGAGCAGTTCTTC.

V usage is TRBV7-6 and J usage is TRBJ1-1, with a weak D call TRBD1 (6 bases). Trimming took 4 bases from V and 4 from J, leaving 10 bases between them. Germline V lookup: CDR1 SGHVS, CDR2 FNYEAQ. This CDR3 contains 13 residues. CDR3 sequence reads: CASSSRRGTEAFF. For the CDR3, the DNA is TGTGCCAGCAGCTCCCGCAGGGGCACTGAAGCTTTCTTT. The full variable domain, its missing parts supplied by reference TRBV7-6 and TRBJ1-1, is GAGVSQSPRYKVTKRGQDVALRCDPISGHVSLYWYRQALGQGPEFLTYFNYEAQQDKSGLPNDRFSAERPEGSISTLTIQRTEQRDSAMYRCASSSRRGTEAFFGQGTRLTVV.

The CDR3 reads CASSQGLAGDWGELFF. The CDR3 coding sequence is TGCGCCAGCAGCCAAGGACTAGCGGGGGACTGGGGGGAGCTGTTTTTT. The V and J genes are TRBV4-1 and TRBJ2-2; TRBD2 matches at 12 bases. The germline V gene has CDR1 MGHRA and CDR2 YSYEKL. The ends lost 1 base at V and 8 bases at J; junction bases unmatched: 5. This CDR3 is 16 amino acids long.

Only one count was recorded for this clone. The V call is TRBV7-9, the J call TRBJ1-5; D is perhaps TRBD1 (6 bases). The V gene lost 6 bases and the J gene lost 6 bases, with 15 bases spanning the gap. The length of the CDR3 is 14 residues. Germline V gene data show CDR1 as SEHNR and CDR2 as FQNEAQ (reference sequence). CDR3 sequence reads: CASSSWGPAQPQHF. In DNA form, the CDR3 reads TGTGCCAGCAGTTCGTGGGGGCCGGCTCAGCCCCAGCATTTT.

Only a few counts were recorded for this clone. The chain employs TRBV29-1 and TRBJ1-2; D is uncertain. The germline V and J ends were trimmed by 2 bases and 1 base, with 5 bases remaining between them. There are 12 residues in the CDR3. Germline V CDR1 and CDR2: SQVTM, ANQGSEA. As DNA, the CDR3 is TGCAGCGTTGAATACAGTAACTATGGCTACACCTTC. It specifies CSVEYSNYGYTF.

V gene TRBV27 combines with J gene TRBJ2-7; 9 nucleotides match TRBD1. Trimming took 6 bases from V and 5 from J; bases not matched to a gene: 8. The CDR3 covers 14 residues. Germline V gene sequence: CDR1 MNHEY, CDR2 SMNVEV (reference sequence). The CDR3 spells CASRIGTGFHEQYF. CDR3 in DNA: TGTGCCAGCAGAATCGGGACAGGGTTCCACGAGCAGTACTTC.

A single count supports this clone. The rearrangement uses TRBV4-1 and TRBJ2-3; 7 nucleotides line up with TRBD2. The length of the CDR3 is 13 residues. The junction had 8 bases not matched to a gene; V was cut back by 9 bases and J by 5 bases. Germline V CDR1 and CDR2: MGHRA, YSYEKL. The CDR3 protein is CASRGVSLDTQYF. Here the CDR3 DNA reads TGCGCCAGTCGGGGGGTGTCCCTAGATACGCAGTATTTT.